This T cell receptor (beta chain) was found in a study of cytomegalovirus exposure and HLA in healthy donors. Across the whole study: An analysis done earlier identified some 120 million unique TCR beta sequences from approximately 200 million T cells. Study results and caveats: Later on, an analysis tied 15,000 to 20,000 TCR beta sequences to HLA alleles at 0.05 false discovery rate.

Primers included in the PCR were 60 Vbeta and 13 Jbeta primers. The method was immunoSEQ multiplex PCR; TCRdb's version includes in-frame clones alone and lacks a portion of them. The table has about 130,000 clones, 70% to 80% seen once; the top ten hold around 2.1%. As to this clone: Its antigen is not identified.

The germline V gene has CDR1 KGHSH and CDR2 LQKENI. Trimming shortened V by 2 bases and J by 0 bases, and 13 bases separated the two germline ends. The CDR3 length is 16 residues. The clonotype originates from a man aged 50-60 years in good health and CMV-seronegative. The sequenced sample consisted of PBMCs. The chain is built from TRBV18 and TRBJ1-1; D might be TRBD1 (5 bases). The CDR3: CASSPGQGLLNTEAFF. The CDR3 region has the DNA TGTGCCAGCTCACCAGGGCAGGGCTTGTTGAACACTGAAGCTTTCTTT.